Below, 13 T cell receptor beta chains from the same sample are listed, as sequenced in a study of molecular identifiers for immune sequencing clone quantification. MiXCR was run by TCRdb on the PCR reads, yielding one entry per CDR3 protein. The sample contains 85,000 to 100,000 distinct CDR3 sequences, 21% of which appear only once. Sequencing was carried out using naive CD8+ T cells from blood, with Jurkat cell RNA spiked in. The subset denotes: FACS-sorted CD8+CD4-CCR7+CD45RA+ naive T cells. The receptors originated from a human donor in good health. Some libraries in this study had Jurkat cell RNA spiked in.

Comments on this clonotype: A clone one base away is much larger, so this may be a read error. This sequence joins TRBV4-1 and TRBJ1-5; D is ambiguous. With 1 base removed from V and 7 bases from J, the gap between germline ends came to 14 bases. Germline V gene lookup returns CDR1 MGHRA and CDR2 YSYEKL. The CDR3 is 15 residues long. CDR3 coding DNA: TGCGCCAGCAGCCAAGGTCCGACAAGTGGGCAGCCCCAGCATTTT. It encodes CASSQGPTSGQPQHF.

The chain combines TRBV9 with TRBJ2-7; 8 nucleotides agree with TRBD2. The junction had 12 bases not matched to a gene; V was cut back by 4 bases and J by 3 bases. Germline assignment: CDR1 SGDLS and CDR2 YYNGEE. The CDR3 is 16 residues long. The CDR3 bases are TGTGCCAGCAGCCTAGGGGTAGCGGGATCTTTCTACGAGCAGTACTTC. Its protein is CASSLGVAGSFYEQYF.

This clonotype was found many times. In nucleotides, the CDR3 is TGCGCCAGCAGTGAGTCGGAGAGCACAGATACGCAGTATTTT. The encoded protein is CASSESESTDTQYF. The chain combines TRBV10-1 with TRBJ2-3, with D unclear. The CDR3 length is 14 residues. Germline loops: CDR1 WNHNN, CDR2 SYGVQD (reference sequence). Trimming pared 0 bases from V and 0 bases from J, leaving 4 bases between.

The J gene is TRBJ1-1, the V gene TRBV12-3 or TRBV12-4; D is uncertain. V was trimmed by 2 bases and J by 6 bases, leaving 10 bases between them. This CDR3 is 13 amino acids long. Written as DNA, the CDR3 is TGTGCCAGCAGTTTAAATCCGGGCCCTGAAGCTTTCTTT. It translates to CASSLNPGPEAFF.

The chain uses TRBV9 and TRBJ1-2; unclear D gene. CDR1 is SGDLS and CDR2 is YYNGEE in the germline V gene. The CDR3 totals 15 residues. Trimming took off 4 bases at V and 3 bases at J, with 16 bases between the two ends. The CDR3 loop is CASSSSPEPYYGYTF. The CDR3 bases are TGTGCCAGCAGCAGCAGTCCCGAACCGTACTATGGCTACACCTTC.

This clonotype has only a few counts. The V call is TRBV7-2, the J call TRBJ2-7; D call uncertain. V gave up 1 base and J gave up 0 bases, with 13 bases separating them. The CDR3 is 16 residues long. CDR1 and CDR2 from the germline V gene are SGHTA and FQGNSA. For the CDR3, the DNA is TGTGCCAGCAGCTTAGGGTCGGTTTTGAGCTCCTACGAGCAGTACTTC. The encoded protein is CASSLGSVLSSYEQYF.

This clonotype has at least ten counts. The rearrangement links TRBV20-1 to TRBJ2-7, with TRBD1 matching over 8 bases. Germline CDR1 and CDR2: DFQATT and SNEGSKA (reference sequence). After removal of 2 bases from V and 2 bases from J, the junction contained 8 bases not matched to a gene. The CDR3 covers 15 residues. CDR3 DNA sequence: TGCAGTGCTAGACCTGTGGGGACAGGAGCCTACGAGCAGTACTTC. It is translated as CSARPVGTGAYEQYF.

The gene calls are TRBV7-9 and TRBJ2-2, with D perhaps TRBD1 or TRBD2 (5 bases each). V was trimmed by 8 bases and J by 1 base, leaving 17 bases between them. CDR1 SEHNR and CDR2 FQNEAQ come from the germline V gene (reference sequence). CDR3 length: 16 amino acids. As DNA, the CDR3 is TGTGCCAGCGGCCCCCCCGGGACGGAGAACACCGGGGAGCTGTTTTTT. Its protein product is CASGPPGTENTGELFF.

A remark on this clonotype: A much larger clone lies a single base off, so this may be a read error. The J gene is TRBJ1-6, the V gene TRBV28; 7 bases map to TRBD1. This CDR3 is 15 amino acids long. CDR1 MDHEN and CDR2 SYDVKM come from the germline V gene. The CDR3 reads CAGRGTDSYNSPLHF. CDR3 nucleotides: TGTGCCGGCAGAGGGACAGATTCCTATAATTCACCCCTCCACTTT.

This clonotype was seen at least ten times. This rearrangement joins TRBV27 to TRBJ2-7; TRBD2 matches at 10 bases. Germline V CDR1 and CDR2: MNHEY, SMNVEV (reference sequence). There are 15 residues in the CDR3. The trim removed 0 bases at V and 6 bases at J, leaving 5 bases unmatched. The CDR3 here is CASSLSVSGRIEQYF. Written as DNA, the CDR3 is TGTGCCAGCAGTTTATCGGTTAGCGGGAGGATCGAGCAGTACTTC.

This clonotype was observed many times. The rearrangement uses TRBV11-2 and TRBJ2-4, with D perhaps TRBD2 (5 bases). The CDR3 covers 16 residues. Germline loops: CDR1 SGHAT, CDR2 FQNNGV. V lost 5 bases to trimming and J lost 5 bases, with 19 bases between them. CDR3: CASSPRLGQEENIQYF. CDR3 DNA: TGTGCCAGCAGCCCTAGACTCGGCCAGGAGGAAAACATTCAGTACTTC.

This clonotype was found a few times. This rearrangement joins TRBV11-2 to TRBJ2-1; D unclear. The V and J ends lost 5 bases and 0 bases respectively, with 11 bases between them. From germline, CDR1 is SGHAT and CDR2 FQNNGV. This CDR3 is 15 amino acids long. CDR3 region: CASSPHLSSYNEQFF. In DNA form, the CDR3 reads TGTGCCAGCAGCCCCCATCTTTCCTCCTACAATGAGCAGTTCTTC.

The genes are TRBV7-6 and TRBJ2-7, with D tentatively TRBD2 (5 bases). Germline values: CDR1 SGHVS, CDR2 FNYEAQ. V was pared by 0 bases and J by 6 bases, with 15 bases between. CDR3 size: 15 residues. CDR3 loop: CASSLAIRDLPEQYF. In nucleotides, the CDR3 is TGTGCCAGCAGCTTAGCAATTCGGGATCTCCCCGAGCAGTACTTC.